Listed below are T cell receptor beta chains from one sample, sequenced in a study of T cells after yellow fever vaccination. TCRdb re-derived calls from the 5' RACE reads in MiXCR, one entry per CDR3 protein. The data contain fewer than 350,000 distinct CDR3 sequences, around 3.6% of them singletons. Sequenced material: PBMCs, taken on the day of the yellow fever booster vaccination. These receptors were taken from a man younger than 35 who received the YFV17D yellow fever vaccine. Each CDR3 is given with its conserved first and last residue. D genes are given only for firm matches. Part of the rows lack a size; the others show once, few, many or a class for expanded clones.

TRBJ2-5 - TRBV5-4 - TGTGCCAGCAGCACCCAACTAGGGCGGCGTGAGGAGACCCAGTACTTC CASSTQLGRREETQYF
TRBJ2-6 TRBD1 TRBV4-1 many TGCGCCAGCAGCTTTCGACAGGGCCGCTCTGGGGCCAACGTCCTGACTTTC CASSFRQGRSGANVLTF
TRBJ1-1 - TRBV6-9 few TGTGCCAGCAGTTATTCCCTCCGGGACTCTGAAGCTTTCTTT CASSYSLRDSEAFF
TRBJ1-4 TRBD1 TRBV20-1 few TGCAGTGCCGGATTCGGGACAGGGGTTGAAAAACTGTTTTTT CSAGFGTGVEKLFF
TRBJ2-3 - TRBV10-3 - TGTGCCAACAGGTACAGGGACACAGATACGCAGTATTTT CANRYRDTDTQYF
TRBJ1-4 TRBD1 TRBV5-1 - TGCGCCAGCAGCCTGACAGGGCCCTTTAATGAAAAACTGTTTTTT CASSLTGPFNEKLFF
TRBJ2-7 - TRBV6-5 few TGTGCCAGCACCTCCGGGTTTTACGAGCAGTACTTC CASTSGFYEQYF
TRBJ2-2 - TRBV11-2 many TGTGCCAGCAGCTTATTCTATAGCACCGGGGAGCTGTTTTTT CASSLFYSTGELFF
TRBJ2-5 - TRBV18 many TGTGCCAGCTCACCTCTCGCGATGGCTTACACAGGAGAAGAGACCCAGTACTTC CASSPLAMAYTGEETQYF
TRBJ2-3 - TRBV4-3 - TGCGCCAGCAGCCAAGCGGACCTTAGAGGGGATACGCAGTATTTT CASSQADLRGDTQYF
TRBJ2-7 - TRBV4-1 few TGCGCCAGCAGCCAAGGGCGTGAGAGAGCCTATGCCTACGAGCAGTACTTC CASSQGRERAYAYEQYF
TRBJ1-6 - TRBV10-2 many TGCGCCAGCAGTGAGACGACTAATTCACCCCTCCACTTT CASSETTNSPLHF
TRBJ1-1 - TRBV20-1 many TGCAGTGCTTGGTCCTCGGGACACCCGAACACTGAAGCTTTCTTT CSAWSSGHPNTEAFF
TRBJ2-6 TRBD1 TRBV6-5 many TGTGCCAGCAGACGACAGGGTGGAAGAGCCAACGTCCTGACTTTC CASRRQGGRANVLTF
TRBJ2-2 - TRBV7-2 few TGTGCCAGCCCGCCTCGGGGGGCGGGCACCGGGGAGCTGTTTTTT CASPPRGAGTGELFF
TRBJ1-1 - TRBV10-2 few TGCGCCAGCGGGCCGGGAAACACTGAAGCTTTCTTT CASGPGNTEAFF
TRBJ1-1 - TRBV27 - TGTGCCAGCAGCAGACTCGGGACTGGGAACACTGAAGCTTTCTTT CASSRLGTGNTEAFF
TRBJ1-2 TRBD1 TRBV20-1 many TGCACCGGGACAGGGGGCGACTATGGCTACACCTTC CTGTGGDYGYTF
TRBJ1-1 - TRBV6-6 few TGTGCCAGCAGTGAAGGGCGACCGGCTTTCTTT CASSEGRPAFF
TRBJ2-1 TRBD1 TRBV7-6 - TGTGCCAGCAGCATACAGGGGACAGCAAATGAGCAGTTCTTC CASSIQGTANEQFF
TRBJ1-3 TRBD1 TRBV5-4 few TGTGCCAGCAGCCCGGACAGGGGAAGCAACACCATATATTTT CASSPDRGSNTIYF
TRBJ2-7 - TRBV6-5 - TGTGCCAGCCGGACGACAGACCGGCGGTGGGAGCAGTACTTC CASRTTDRRWEQYF
TRBJ1-1 - TRBV5-1 many TGCGCCAGCAGCTTGGCAGGGAACACTGAAGCTTTCTTT CASSLAGNTEAFF
TRBJ2-5 - TRBV5-8 few TGTGCCAGCGATAATCGGGGACTGCAAGAGACCCAGTACTTC CASDNRGLQETQYF